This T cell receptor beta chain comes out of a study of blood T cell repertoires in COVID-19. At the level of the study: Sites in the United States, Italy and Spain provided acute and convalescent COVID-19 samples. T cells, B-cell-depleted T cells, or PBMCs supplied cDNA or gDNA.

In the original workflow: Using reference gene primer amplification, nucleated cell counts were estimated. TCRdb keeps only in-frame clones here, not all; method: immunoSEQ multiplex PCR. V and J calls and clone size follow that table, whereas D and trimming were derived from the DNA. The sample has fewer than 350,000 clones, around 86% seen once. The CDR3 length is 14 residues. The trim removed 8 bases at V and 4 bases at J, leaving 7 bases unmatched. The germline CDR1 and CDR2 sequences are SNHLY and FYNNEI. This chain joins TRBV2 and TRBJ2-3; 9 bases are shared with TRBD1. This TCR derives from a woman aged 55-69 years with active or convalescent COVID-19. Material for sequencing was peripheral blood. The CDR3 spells CASAWDRVADTQYF. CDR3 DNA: TGTGCCAGCGCCTGGGACAGGGTAGCAGATACGCAGTATTTT.